The rows below give T cell receptor beta chains drawn from one sample of a study of metastatic and nonmetastatic thyroid tumors. TCRdb used MiXCR to call clones anew from the PCR reads. The sample consists of about 21,000 clones, 25% to 35% of them appearing once. The sequenced sample was tumor tissue. The receptors were gathered from a female donor with papillary thyroid cancer or a benign thyroid nodule (not recorded which). Some clones in this sample may be carry-over from other donors' samples. Both conserved end residues are part of each CDR3. D genes are given only for firm matches. The size field is filled for only some rows; it gives once, few, many or a size class.

d_call,clone_size,j_call,v_call,cdr3_nt,cdr3_aa
TRBD1,medium-sized,TRBJ1-1,TRBV6-1,TGTGCCAGCAGTGCAGTACAGACAGGGTTGGACACTGAAGCTTTCTTT,CASSAVQTGLDTEAFF
TRBD1,many,TRBJ2-3,TRBV7-2,TGTGCCAGCAGACGACAGGGGTCTGGCACAGATACGCAGTATTTT,CASRRQGSGTDTQYF
.,.,TRBJ1-4,TRBV28,TGTGCCAGCAGTACAGTTTACCCTAGTGGGGAAAAACTGTTTTTT,CASSTVYPSGEKLFF
.,once,TRBJ1-1,TRBV11-1,TGTGCCAGCAGCTTATTTTCGAACACTGAAGCTTTCTTT,CASSLFSNTEAFF
.,few,TRBJ2-7,TRBV6-1,TGTGCCAGCAATATAATTGGGGATGGAAGCTACGAGCAGTACTTC,CASNIIGDGSYEQYF
TRBD2,few,TRBJ2-1,TRBV12-3/TRBV12-4,TGTGCCAGCAGTCCTGAGGGACTAGCGGGAGGCGAGCAGTTCTTC,CASSPEGLAGGEQFF
.,many,TRBJ2-1,TRBV24-1,TGTGCCACCAGCAGGGGTGGCTCCTACAATGAGCAGTTCTTC,CATSRGGSYNEQFF
.,few,TRBJ1-6,TRBV25-1,TGTGCCAGCAGTGAAGCAGTGGGGGCAAATTCACCCCTCCACTTT,CASSEAVGANSPLHF
.,many,TRBJ2-4,TRBV6-1,TGTGCCAGCACCATGGCGGGCCGGGGGTTGCAGTACTTC,CASTMAGRGLQYF
TRBD2,.,TRBJ2-4,TRBV2,TGTGCCAGCAGTGTAGCGGGAGTAAGATCCAAAAACATTCAGTACTTC,CASSVAGVRSKNIQYF
.,.,TRBJ2-2,TRBV6-5,TGTGCCAGCAGTTACACGGTGCAGCAGGGATATACCGGGGAGCTGTTTTTT,CASSYTVQQGYTGELFF
TRBD1,.,TRBJ1-1,TRBV27,TGTGCCAGCTGGGGACAGGGCGCCACTGAAGCTTTCTTT,CASWGQGATEAFF
.,many,TRBJ2-5,TRBV20-1,TGCAGTGCTAGAAATTCGGACAGTATCGGAGAGACCCAGTACTTC,CSARNSDSIGETQYF
.,.,TRBJ2-7,TRBV18,TGTGCCAGCTCACCAGGGAATCTCGAGCAGTACTTC,CASSPGNLEQYF
TRBD1,.,TRBJ2-7,TRBV7-3,TGTGCCAGCAGCGTAGGACAGGGTAACGAGCAGTACTTC,CASSVGQGNEQYF
.,.,TRBJ2-7,TRBV7-9,TGTGCCAGCAGCTTCGTACAGGGTGACGATCAGTACTTC,CASSFVQGDDQYF
.,.,TRBJ2-2,TRBV7-2,TGTGCCAGCAGCACCTCGGGGGCCTCGGCCGGGGAGCTGTTTTTT,CASSTSGASAGELFF
TRBD2,.,TRBJ2-5,TRBV11-2,TGTGCCAGCAGCTTAGATCAGCTAGCGGGAGGCCCAGGGGGGACCCAGTACTTC,CASSLDQLAGGPGGTQYF
.,few,TRBJ2-7,TRBV6-2/TRBV6-3,TGTGCCAGCAGTTACTGTTTAGAGCGGGTGTACGAGCAGTACTTC,CASSYCLERVYEQYF
TRBD2,.,TRBJ2-7,TRBV11-2,TGTGCCAGCAGCTTGGTAGCGGGTCAATCCTACGAGCAGTACTTC,CASSLVAGQSYEQYF
.,.,TRBJ1-2,TRBV11-2,TGTGCCAGCAGCTCCGCGGGGGGTTATGGCTACACCTTC,CASSSAGGYGYTF
.,many,TRBJ1-2,TRBV5-5,TGTGCCAGCAGCCCTTGGACAGCTAACTATGGCTACACCTTC,CASSPWTANYGYTF
.,many,TRBJ1-1,TRBV11-2,TGTGCCAGCAGCCTAACCCTAGGGGGGGAAGCTTTCTTT,CASSLTLGGEAFF
TRBD1,many,TRBJ1-6,TRBV5-4,TGTGCCAGCAGCTGGTCGACAGGGATCGGTTCACCCCTCCACTTT,CASSWSTGIGSPLHF
.,.,TRBJ1-2,TRBV30,TGTGCCTGGAGGGGCAGACATACTAACTATGGCTACGCCTTC,CAWRGRHTNYGYAF
.,.,TRBJ2-7,TRBV11-2,TGTGCCAGCAGCTTATCCAGTCTTAACGAGCAGTACTTC,CASSLSSLNEQYF